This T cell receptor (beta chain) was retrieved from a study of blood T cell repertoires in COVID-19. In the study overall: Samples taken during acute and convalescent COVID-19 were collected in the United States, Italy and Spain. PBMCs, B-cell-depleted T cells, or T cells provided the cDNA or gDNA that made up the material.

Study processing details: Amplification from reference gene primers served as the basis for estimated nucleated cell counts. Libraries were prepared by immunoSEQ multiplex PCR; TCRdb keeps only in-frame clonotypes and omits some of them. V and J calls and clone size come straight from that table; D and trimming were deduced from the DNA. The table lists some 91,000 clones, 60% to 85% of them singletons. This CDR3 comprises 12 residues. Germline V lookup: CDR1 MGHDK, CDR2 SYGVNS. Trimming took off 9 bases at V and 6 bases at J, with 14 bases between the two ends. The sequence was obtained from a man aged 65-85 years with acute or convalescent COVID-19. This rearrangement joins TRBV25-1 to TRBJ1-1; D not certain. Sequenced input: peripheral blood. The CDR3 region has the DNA TGTGCCAGTCACGGAGATAGACCTGAAGCTTTCTTT. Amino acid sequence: CASHGDRPEAFF. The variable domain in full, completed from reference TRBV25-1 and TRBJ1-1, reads EADIYQTPRYLVIGTGKKITLECSQTMGHDKMYWYQQDPGMELHLIHYSYGVNSTEKGDLSSESTVSRIRTEHFPLTLESARPSHTSQYLCASHGDRPEAFFGQGTRLTVV.